The next 24 T cell receptor beta chains were all read from a single sample in a study of regulatory T cells in long-lasting Graves disease. With iRepertoire HTBI primers and Arm-PCR of CDR3 regions, TCR beta libraries were built. TCRdb itself ran the multiplex PCR reads through MiXCR, one entry per CDR3 protein. This sample has 360,000 or so distinct CDR3 sequences; about a sixth occur once, and the top ten carry about 32%. Stated time point: newly diagnosed GD, antithyroid drugs for less than 3 months. The TCR library used RNA extracted from PBMCs. These data also featured in a second study, about T cells in Graves' hyperthyroidism and ophthalmopathy.

Here the sequenced sample was peripheral blood mononuclear cells (PBMCs), taken at new diagnosis, from a patient treated with antithyroid drugs. Receptors originate from a man aged 35 to 55 with Graves disease.

At least ten counts were recorded for this clonotype. The chain links TRBV18 to TRBJ2-7; no definite D call. Germline CDR1 is KGHSH and CDR2 is LQKENI. Trimming cost V 4 bases and J 3 bases, with 16 bases left between them. CDR3 length: 15 residues. The CDR3: CASSLTRATDYEQYF. The CDR3, as DNA: TGTGCCAGCTCACTCACCCGGGCCACCGACTACGAGCAGTACTTC.

This clonotype turned up a few times. V and J are TRBV30 and TRBJ2-7; tentatively, D is TRBD1 (6 bases). Trimming took off 2 bases at V and 5 bases at J, with 19 bases between the two ends. The germline V gene has CDR1 GTSNPN and CDR2 SVGIG (reference sequence). CDR3 length: 15 amino acids. CDR3 in DNA: TGTGCCTGGAGTTCGGAGGACAGCCGAAGGGACGAGCAGTACTTC. It encodes CAWSSEDSRRDEQYF.

This clonotype was counted between two and nine times. The rearrangement joins TRBV20-1 to TRBJ2-1, with 7 bases fitting TRBD1. Germline-derived CDR1 and CDR2 are DFQATT and SNEGSKA (reference sequence). This CDR3 contains 15 residues. J gave up 6 bases and V 6 bases, and 14 bases lay outside the gene matches. As DNA, the CDR3 is TGCAGTGCCAGTTGGGGATACAGGGGTCTCAATGAGCAGTTCTTC. This sequence encodes CSASWGYRGLNEQFF.

This clonotype has a handful of counts. The rearrangement links TRBV5-1 to TRBJ2-1, with 9 bases matching TRBD1. V lost 4 bases to trimming and J lost 7 bases; unmatched junction nucleotides: 12. The germline V gene encodes CDR1 SGHRS and CDR2 YFSETQ. The CDR3 covers 16 residues. The CDR3 region is CASSLGQGSERNEQFF. The CDR3 region has the DNA TGCGCCAGCAGCCTCGGACAGGGGAGTGAGCGGAATGAGCAGTTCTTC.

The gene calls are TRBV9 and TRBJ2-2; no firm D call. The CDR3 runs to 12 residues. V gave up 1 base and J gave up 9 bases, with 7 bases separating them. Germline CDR1 reads SGDLS; CDR2 reads YYNGEE. CDR3 protein: CASSVLGRELFF. DNA of the CDR3: TGTGCCAGCAGCGTACTGGGGAGGGAGCTGTTTTTT.

To note about this clonotype: A read error may be the cause here, since a much bigger clone is one base away. The chain employs TRBV3-1 and TRBJ1-3; D is uncertain. Germline CDR1 and CDR2: LGHDT and YNNKEL (reference sequence). The CDR3 loop spans 14 amino acids. CDR3: CASSQHSPGTTIYF. CDR3 bases: TGTGCCAGCAGCCAACATAGCCCTGGAACCACCATATATTTT.

This clonotype came up many times. The chain joins TRBV18 to TRBJ2-7; D not resolved. The CDR3 has 14 amino acids. V shed 3 bases and J shed 2 bases, with 11 bases lying between them. The germline CDR1 and CDR2 sequences are KGHSH and LQKENI. CDR3 sequence (DNA): TGTGCCAGCTCACCCGTCCGGATGCCCTACGAGCAGTACTTC. It specifies CASSPVRMPYEQYF.

This clonotype showed up many times. V usage is TRBV7-2 and J usage is TRBJ2-3; D unresolved. This CDR3 has 13 amino acids. Germline CDR1 SGHTA, CDR2 FQGNSA. Trimming took off 1 base at V and 6 bases at J, with 8 bases between the two ends. The CDR3 DNA follows: TGTGCCAGCAGCTTAGATTTGTTCGATACGCAGTATTTT. This gives the protein CASSLDLFDTQYF.

This sequence joins TRBV6-5 and TRBJ1-1; D may be TRBD1 (5 bases). The germline gives CDR1 MNHEY, CDR2 SVGAGI. V lost 2 bases and J 0 bases, leaving 7 bases between the germline ends. The CDR3 is 14 amino acids. CDR3 sequence reads: CASSYRQMNTEAFF. The DNA of the CDR3 is TGTGCCAGCAGTTACAGACAGATGAACACTGAAGCTTTCTTT.

In its sample, this clonotype was seen many times. The chain joins TRBV6-1 to TRBJ1-5; 7 bases map to TRBD1. Germline V gene sequence: CDR1 MNHNS, CDR2 SASEGT. The V segment lost 5 bases and the J segment 5 bases; nucleotides outside the gene matches: 3. This CDR3 has 13 residues. Here the CDR3 DNA reads TGTGCCAGCAGTCAGGGGGACGATCAGCCCCAGCATTTT. Amino acid sequence: CASSQGDDQPQHF.

The chain links TRBV5-1 to TRBJ2-2; the D gene is possibly TRBD2 (5 bases). The CDR3 spans 15 residues. Germline-derived CDR1 and CDR2 are SGHRS and YFSETQ. V was clipped by 0 bases and J by 3 bases, with 9 bases between them. The CDR3, as DNA: TGCGCCAGCAGCTTGGGACTATGGGACACCGGGGAGCTGTTTTTT. Its protein product is CASSLGLWDTGELFF.

This clonotype has at least ten counts. The rearrangement uses TRBV5-1 and TRBJ2-3; 11 nucleotides align to TRBD2. CDR1 is SGHRS, CDR2 YFSETQ, per germline. The V segment lost 3 bases and the J segment 2 bases; nucleotides outside the gene matches: 5. This CDR3 is 16 amino acids long. The CDR3 loop is CASSSRLAGYTDTQYF. The CDR3 DNA reads as TGCGCCAGCAGCTCACGACTAGCGGGGTACACAGATACGCAGTATTTT.

This chain uses TRBV5-1 with TRBJ2-1; 13 nucleotides line up with TRBD2. The J segment lost 9 bases and the V segment lost 4 bases, leaving 7 bases of the junction unmatched. CDR3 size: 15 residues. Germline-derived CDR1 and CDR2 are SGHRS and YFSETQ. CDR3 bases: TGCGCCAGCAGCGTCACTAGCGGGGGGGCTGGTGAGCAGTTCTTC. It codes for CASSVTSGGAGEQFF. The full variable domain, in which reference TRBV5-1 and TRBJ2-1 provide the parts outside the CDR3, is KAGVTQTPRYLIKTRGQQVTLSCSPISGHRSVSWYQQTPGQGLQFLFEYFSETQRNKGNFPGRFSGRQFSNSRSEMNVSTLELGDSALYLCASSVTSGGAGEQFFGPGTRLTVL.

The chain employs TRBV19 and TRBJ2-3; 8 positions match TRBD2. In germline, CDR1 is LNHDA, CDR2 SQIVND (reference sequence). The CDR3 is 16 residues long. J lost 1 base, V lost 1 base, and 4 bases had no gene match. The CDR3 nucleotides read TGTGCCAGTAGTATAGGCGGGGGGCGTCGCACAGATACGCAGTATTTT. Encoded protein: CASSIGGGRRTDTQYF.

This clonotype was detected a few times. The chain links TRBV6-1 to TRBJ1-2; TRBD1 aligns across 7 bases. The germline V gene encodes CDR1 MNHNS and CDR2 SASEGT. The V segment lost 7 bases and the J segment 5 bases; nucleotides outside the gene matches: 7. CDR3 length equals 13 residues. The CDR3 loop reads CASTKDRTYGYTF. The CDR3 nucleotides are TGTGCCAGCACCAAGGACAGGACTTATGGCTACACCTTC.

This clonotype appeared many times. CDR3 region: CASSRQEAFF. The CDR3 nucleotides are TGTGCCAGCAGCAGACAAGAAGCTTTCTTT. The rearrangement uses TRBV2 and TRBJ1-1, with no clear D. CDR1 is SNHLY, CDR2 FYNNEI, per germline. This CDR3 is built from 10 residues. The ends were cut back, 6 bases at V and 8 bases at J, with 7 bases in the middle.

This clonotype was detected only once. The rearrangement uses TRBV3-1 and TRBJ1-4; D remains unclear. Per the germline V gene, CDR1 is LGHDT and CDR2 is YNNKEL (reference sequence). V was trimmed by 4 bases and J by 6 bases, leaving 9 bases between them. The CDR3 has 13 amino acids. The CDR3, as DNA: TGTGCCAGCAGCCCGAGAATCGATGAAAAACTGTTTTTT. Translation gives CASSPRIDEKLFF.

There are a few counts of this clonotype. This chain uses TRBV12-5 with TRBJ2-3; 11 positions agree with TRBD2. CDR3 length: 16 amino acids. The germline V gene encodes CDR1 LGHNT and CDR2 FRNRAP. V lost 0 bases and J lost 2; bases outside the gene matches: 1. This CDR3 reads CASGLVSGGATDTQYF. The CDR3, as DNA: TGTGCTAGTGGTTTGGTTAGCGGGGGGGCCACAGATACGCAGTATTTT.

This clonotype was recorded many times. The rearrangement uses TRBV5-1 and TRBJ1-5; no firm D call. This CDR3 contains 14 residues. Germline V gene sequence: CDR1 SGHRS, CDR2 YFSETQ. V lost 4 bases, J lost 4 bases, and 12 bases lay in between. The CDR3 DNA reads TGCGCCAGCAGCCTTGGGGATCTAAATCAGCCCCAGCATTTT. Translating it yields CASSLGDLNQPQHF.

This clonotype came up many times. The chain combines TRBV30 with TRBJ2-7; 10 bases are a match to TRBD1. Trimming at V came to 5 bases and at J to 3 bases, leaving 1 base not matched to a gene. Looked up from germline, CDR1 is GTSNPN and CDR2 is SVGIG (reference sequence). The CDR3 runs to 12 residues. The DNA for the CDR3 is TGTGCCTGGGACAGGGGGCACTACGAGCAGTACTTC. Translating it yields CAWDRGHYEQYF.

This clonotype was counted many times. The CDR3 is CASSPASNQPQHF. CDR3 coding DNA: TGTGCCAGCTCACCAGCCAGTAATCAGCCCCAGCATTTT. This chain joins TRBV18 and TRBJ1-5; D is unclear. CDR3 size: 13 residues. Looked up from germline, CDR1 is KGHSH and CDR2 is LQKENI. Trimming pared 2 bases from V and 4 bases from J, leaving 6 bases between.

The chain has TRBV18 and TRBJ1-3; D is possibly TRBD1 (6 bases). V was shortened by 3 bases and J by 2 bases, with 14 bases between the two germline ends. Germline V gene lookup returns CDR1 KGHSH and CDR2 LQKENI. The CDR3 runs 16 residues. CDR3 nucleotides: TGTGCCAGCTCACCTCTTACAGGGACCCCTGGAAACACCATATATTTT. This gives the protein CASSPLTGTPGNTIYF. The entire variable domain, with the rest obtained from reference TRBV18 and TRBJ1-3, is as follows: NAGVMQNPRHLVRRRGQEARLRCSPMKGHSHVYWYRQLPEEGLKFMVYLQKENIIDESGMPKERFSAEFPKEGPSILRIQQVVRGDSAAYFCASSPLTGTPGNTIYFGEGSWLTVV.

This clonotype was observed at least ten times. V is TRBV18 and J is TRBJ2-3; 8 bases match TRBD1. The CDR3 loop spans 15 amino acids. V lost 4 bases and J lost 5; bases outside the gene matches: 8. The germline V gene has CDR1 KGHSH and CDR2 LQKENI. Here the CDR3 DNA reads TGTGCCAGCTCACAGCAGGGGGCAGTTGGAGATACGCAGTATTTT. Residues: CASSQQGAVGDTQYF.

The CDR3, as DNA: TGTGCCAGCACGGGGGGACAGGAGAAGACTGAAGCTTTCTTT. Encoded protein: CASTGGQEKTEAFF. This chain joins TRBV6-2 or TRBV6-3 and TRBJ1-1; TRBD1 matches 8 bases. After removal of 7 bases from V and 5 bases from J, the junction contained 9 bases not matched to a gene. Germline V gene sequence: CDR1 MNHEY, CDR2 SVGEGT. This CDR3 region has 14 residues.